Shown below are 5 T cell receptor beta chains from a single sample sequenced in a study of T-cell memory formation after mild COVID-19. TCRdb fed the 5' RACE reads into MiXCR, producing one record per CDR3 protein. The sample holds 550,000 to 650,000 distinct CDR3 sequences, 15% to 20% seen once. Sequencing was done on a sample of PBMCs or a T cell subset sorted from them (not recorded which). The receptors here all came from an adult woman who had mild COVID-19 (a few samples of this study predate the infection). Cell type and time point are not known.

This clonotype came up a few times. This chain links TRBV20-1 with TRBJ1-2, with D tentatively TRBD1 (6 bases). The CDR3 runs 16 residues. Germline CDR1 and CDR2: DFQATT and SNEGSKA (reference sequence). Trimming took off 1 base at V and 0 bases at J, with 15 bases between the two ends. The CDR3 region is CSARAVGGPPNYGYTF. CDR3 DNA sequence: TGCAGTGCTAGAGCAGTTGGGGGGCCCCCTAACTATGGCTACACCTTC.

This clonotype was counted only a few times. V usage is TRBV6-4 and J usage is TRBJ1-5; D is uncertain. The germline V and J ends were trimmed by 3 bases and 2 bases, with 8 bases remaining between them. The CDR3 consists of 14 residues. CDR1 MRHNA and CDR2 SNTAGT come from the germline V gene. The CDR3 loop reads CASSEAGGNQPQHF. CDR3 nucleotide sequence: TGTGCCAGCAGTGAGGCAGGCGGCAATCAGCCCCAGCATTTT.

In nucleotides, the CDR3 is TGTGCCAGCAGTGACCCCGGTGGGAGATCCACTGAAGCTTTCTTT. This gives the protein CASSDPGGRSTEAFF. This chain connects TRBV2 to TRBJ1-1; no definite D call. The CDR3 covers 15 residues. Per the germline V gene, CDR1 is SNHLY and CDR2 is FYNNEI. The V and J ends lost 3 bases and 4 bases respectively, with 15 bases between them. Supplemented by reference TRBV2 and TRBJ1-1, the full variable domain reads EPEVTQTPSHQVTQMGQEVILRCVPISNHLYFYWYRQILGQKVEFLVSFYNNEISEKSEIFDDQFSVERPDGSNFTLKIRSTKLEDSAMYFCASSDPGGRSTEAFFGQGTRLTVV.

The V and J genes are TRBV20-1 and TRBJ2-7; D not resolved. There are 12 residues in the CDR3. Germline CDR1 is DFQATT and CDR2 is SNEGSKA (reference sequence). Trimming removed 0 bases at V and 6 bases at J, with 9 bases between. The CDR3 spells CSARDTTAEQYF. For the CDR3, the DNA is TGCAGTGCTAGAGATACCACAGCCGAGCAGTACTTC.

This clonotype was counted a few times. The chain employs TRBV12-3 or TRBV12-4 and TRBJ2-4; 8 nucleotides align to TRBD2. The CDR3 is 16 residues long. After removal of 6 bases from V and 1 base from J, the junction contained 8 bases not matched to a gene. DNA for the CDR3: TGTGCCAGCAGCCCGGGGGGGCCAGAGGCCAAAAACATTCAGTACTTC. Its translation is CASSPGGPEAKNIQYF.